These T cell receptor beta chains were read from a single sample in a study of breast tumors, draining lymph nodes, adjacent tissues. MiXCR was run by TCRdb on the multiplex PCR reads, yielding one entry per CDR3 protein. The sample holds approximately 100,000 distinct CDR3 sequences, around 21% seen once. The sequenced sample was axillary lymph node tissue. These receptors were obtained from a female donor with breast cancer. Some clones in this sample may be carry-over from other donors' samples. CDR3s include the opening cysteine and the closing phenylalanine or tryptophan. Fields, in order: clone size, D gene, V gene, CDR3 length, J gene, CDR3 DNA, CDR3 protein. A D gene is named only where the DNA matches it firmly. Expanded clones get a size class; other rows say once, few or many, or leave the size out.

>many|TRBD1|TRBV2|15|TRBJ1-5
TGTGCCAGCAGCTCCGGGACAGGGGCCAATCAGCCCCAGCATTTT
CASSSGTGANQPQHF
>many|-|TRBV2|13|TRBJ2-5
TGTGCCAGCAGTGAAAGTCCTCCAGAGACCCAGTACTTC
CASSESPPETQYF
>many|-|TRBV11-1|15|TRBJ1-6
TGTGCCAGCAGCCCGGGGCCCGCCTATAATTCACCCCTCCACTTT
CASSPGPAYNSPLHF
>-|-|TRBV2|16|TRBJ1-6
TGTGCCAGCAGAGGGCCAGGGAGGCCCTATAATTCACCCCTCCACTTT
CASRGPGRPYNSPLHF
>few|-|TRBV9|15|TRBJ2-2
TGTGCCAGCAGCGTAGCGGGGGTTAACACCGGGGAGCTGTTTTTT
CASSVAGVNTGELFF
>many|-|TRBV13|20|TRBJ2-1
TGTGCCAGCAGCCCCAAGGGATTTCGGCGGAACACCATCTACTACAATGAGCAGTTCTTC
CASSPKGFRRNTIYYNEQFF
>-|-|TRBV20-1|17|TRBJ1-1
TGCAGTGCTAGCCAGCTCCGCAGAACCGGGACAACGACTGAAGCTTTCTTT
CSASQLRRTGTTTEAFF
>many|TRBD2|TRBV29-1|17|TRBJ2-3
TGCAGCGTTGAAGCCGGACTGTCCGGGGCGGGAGTGGATACGCAGTATTTT
CSVEAGLSGAGVDTQYF
>many|-|TRBV19|11|TRBJ2-3
TGTGTCTCCGTGGAAGCAGATACGCAGTATTTT
CVSVEADTQYF
>many|TRBD2|TRBV5-1|16|TRBJ2-1
TGCGCCAGCAGCTTGGTTCCCGGGACTAGCGGGAGTGAGCAGTTCTTC
CASSLVPGTSGSEQFF
>many|-|TRBV2|15|TRBJ2-7
TGTGCCAGCAGTGGGGGAACTGTAAATGTCTACGAGCAGTACTTC
CASSGGTVNVYEQYF
>-|TRBD2|TRBV16|13|TRBJ2-1
TGTGCCAGCAGCCAATGGGGGGGAGATGAGCAGTTCTTC
CASSQWGGDEQFF
>many|-|TRBV6-5|11|TRBJ1-4
TGTGCCAGCAGTTATCTAGGAAAACTGTTTTTT
CASSYLGKLFF
>many|TRBD2|TRBV9|15|TRBJ2-3
TGTGCCAGCAGCTACCGAGCGGGGATGCCAGATACGCAGTATTTT
CASSYRAGMPDTQYF
>-|-|TRBV7-9|15|TRBJ1-4
TGTGCCAGCAGCCGATACAGTCAAGCGGATGAAAAACTGTTTTTT
CASSRYSQADEKLFF
>many|-|TRBV3-1|14|TRBJ1-2
TGTGCCAGCAGCCAAGATTCAGGGGTCTATGGCTACACCTTC
CASSQDSGVYGYTF
>many|TRBD1|TRBV12-3/TRBV12-4|14|TRBJ2-1
TGTGCCAGCGACCGGGACAGGGCCTACAATGAGCAGTTCTTC
CASDRDRAYNEQFF
>-|TRBD1|TRBV30|13|TRBJ2-1
TGTGCCTGGAGTGTTGACCGACAGGGAGAGCAGTTCTTC
CAWSVDRQGEQFF
>-|-|TRBV18|15|TRBJ2-7
TGTGCCAGCTCACTAAACGGGGGTCAACAATACGAGCAGTACTTC
CASSLNGGQQYEQYF
>many|-|TRBV30|12|TRBJ1-2
TGTGCCTGCAAGGGGGGTGACTATGGCTACACCTTC
CACKGGDYGYTF
>many|-|TRBV20-1|12|TRBJ2-7
TGCAGTGCAAAAACCAGGGCATCCGAGCAGTACTTC
CSAKTRASEQYF
>many|TRBD2|TRBV20-1|15|TRBJ2-3
TGCAGTGCCGGACCTGGACTAGCGAGCACAGATACGCAGTATTTT
CSAGPGLASTDTQYF
>few|TRBD2|TRBV27|14|TRBJ2-1
TGTGCCAGCAGTTTTCAAGCGGGGGGGAATGAGCAGTTCTTC
CASSFQAGGNEQFF
>many|-|TRBV7-2|15|TRBJ1-6
TGTGCCAGCAGCCTCCGAGAGCAGGCGCGGTCACCCCTCCACTTT
CASSLREQARSPLHF
>many|-|TRBV16|14|TRBJ2-7
TGTGCCAGCAGCCAAACTCACCAGGGGGGCGAGCAGTACTTC
CASSQTHQGGEQYF
>once|TRBD2|TRBV27|16|TRBJ2-1
TGTGCCAGCAGCCACACCGGGACTAGCGGGTCAAATGAGCAGTTCTTC
CASSHTGTSGSNEQFF
>many|-|TRBV2|13|TRBJ1-3
TGTGCCAGCACAGGGGAAACTGGAAACACCATATATTTT
CASTGETGNTIYF
>many|-|TRBV10-1|14|TRBJ2-7
TGCGCCAGCAGCCGGTCAGGGGGAGGTCACGAGCAGTACTTC
CASSRSGGGHEQYF
>many|-|TRBV19|13|TRBJ1-5
TGTGCCAGCCAGGACACGGTGAATCAGCCCCAGCATTTT
CASQDTVNQPQHF
>few|TRBD1|TRBV30|16|TRBJ1-3
TGTGCCTGGAGTGTATTTACAGGGGGATCTGGAAACACCATATATTTT
CAWSVFTGGSGNTIYF
>-|-|TRBV28|14|TRBJ1-5
TGTGCCAGCAGTTTCGTGCGGATTAATCAGCCCCAGCATTTT
CASSFVRINQPQHF
>many|TRBD2|TRBV10-2|16|TRBJ2-7
TGCGCCAGCAGCGGGGCTAGCGGGGGCCGTACCTACGAGCAGTACTTC
CASSGASGGRTYEQYF
>many|-|TRBV6-1|14|TRBJ2-1
TGTGCCAGCAGTGATTGGTCAGACTACAATGAGCAGTTCTTC
CASSDWSDYNEQFF
>once|TRBD1|TRBV4-1|15|TRBJ1-1
TGCGCCAGCAGCCAAATGGGCAGGGGGCATACTGAAGCTTTCTTT
CASSQMGRGHTEAFF
>many|TRBD2|TRBV12-3/TRBV12-4|14|TRBJ2-7
TGTGCCAGCAACTTAGCGGGGCCTCCCTACGAGCAGTACTTC
CASNLAGPPYEQYF
>-|TRBD1|TRBV27|14|TRBJ2-7
TGTGCCAGCGGACCCGGGACAGGGGGGTACGAGCAGTACTTC
CASGPGTGGYEQYF
>many|-|TRBV4-1|17|TRBJ1-2
TGCGCCAGCAGCCAACCCACCTTAGGGAAGGATTTCTATGGCTACACCTTC
CASSQPTLGKDFYGYTF